This T cell receptor beta chain was identified in a study of spatial heterogeneity in lung cancer. General observations from the study: Relative to follow-up, resection was when ubiquitous expanded tumor TCRs appeared more in blood.

Noted time point: sample taken at primary tumor resection. Researchers sequenced whole RNA taken from tumor, nontumor lung or frozen PBMC without sorting. This clonotype has ten or more counts. The antigen is undetermined. The CDR3 covers 14 residues. Germline V gene sequence: CDR1 MDHEN, CDR2 SYDVKM. V was pared by 3 bases and J by 2 bases, with 8 bases between. Single TCR cDNA molecules each had their own unique molecular identifier. From the 5' RACE reads, TCRdb called clonotypes with MiXCR, one entry per CDR3 protein. The sample records approximately 11,000 distinct CDR3 sequences, approximately 17% being singletons.

This sample comprised PBMCs, obtained at surgery. The rearrangement joins TRBV28 to TRBJ1-5; no reliable D call. The receptor's source is a male donor with early-stage non-small cell lung cancer. CDR3 DNA sequence: TGTGCCAGCAGTTTGTGGGGAGGCAATCAGCCCCAGCATTTT. This encodes CASSLWGGNQPQHF.